These T cell receptor beta chains were read from a single sample in a study of blood T cells in healthy people across ages. Each CDR3 protein is one row after TCRdb ran MiXCR on the 5' RACE reads. The sample has about 640,000 distinct CDR3 sequences, 58% seen once. Sequenced material: blood. The receptors originated from a man aged 60 to 75 in good health. Each CDR3 is given with its conserved first and last residue. Fields, in order: J gene, clone size, V gene, D gene, CDR3 protein, CDR3 DNA. The D gene is left open where the match is weak. Where a row states a size, it is once, few, many or the class of an expanded clone; other rows omit it.

J: TRBJ2-7; size: NA; V: TRBV5-1; D: NA; CDR3: CASSSISGVTYEQYF; DNA: TGCGCCAGCAGCTCAATCTCGGGGGTGACGTACGAGCAGTACTTC
J: TRBJ2-7; size: NA; V: TRBV29-1; D: NA; CDR3: CSVLGLGYNEQYF; DNA: TGCAGCGTGCTCGGACTGGGCTACAATGAGCAGTACTTC
J: TRBJ1-5; size: NA; V: TRBV15; D: TRBD1; CDR3: CATSKAGSGGSNQPQHF; DNA: TGTGCCACCAGCAAGGCGGGATCAGGGGGCTCCAATCAGCCCCAGCATTTT
J: TRBJ2-7; size: few; V: TRBV7-9; D: NA; CDR3: CASSLEIHEQYF; DNA: TGTGCCAGCAGCTTAGAGATCCACGAGCAGTACTTC
J: TRBJ1-2; size: NA; V: TRBV3-1; D: TRBD1; CDR3: CASSPQGVANYGYTF; DNA: TGTGCCAGCAGCCCGCAGGGGGTAGCTAACTATGGCTACACCTTC
J: TRBJ2-6; size: few; V: TRBV10-1; D: NA; CDR3: CASGKGGSGANVLTF; DNA: TGCGCCAGCGGTAAAGGGGGTTCTGGGGCCAACGTCCTGACTTTC
J: TRBJ2-7; size: few; V: TRBV20-1; D: NA; CDR3: CSARETGTNYEQYF; DNA: TGCAGTGCTAGAGAGACAGGGACTAACTACGAGCAGTACTTC
J: TRBJ2-7; size: NA; V: TRBV15; D: NA; CDR3: CATSRDPGQARGIQYF; DNA: TGTGCCACCAGCAGAGACCCGGGGCAAGCCCGGGGGATTCAGTACTTC
J: TRBJ2-3; size: NA; V: TRBV5-1; D: NA; CDR3: CASSGVGNQGDTQYF; DNA: TGCGCCAGCAGTGGGGTGGGAAATCAAGGAGATACGCAGTATTTT
J: TRBJ2-3; size: NA; V: TRBV7-2; D: NA; CDR3: CASSPETGRSDTQYF; DNA: TGTGCCAGCAGCCCGGAGACAGGGAGGTCAGATACGCAGTATTTT
J: TRBJ1-4; size: NA; V: TRBV7-9; D: NA; CDR3: CASSLRSGVGEKLFF; DNA: TGTGCCAGCAGCTTACGGTCAGGGGTGGGCGAAAAACTGTTTTTT
J: TRBJ1-2; size: NA; V: TRBV28; D: NA; CDR3: CASAEGANYGYTF; DNA: TGTGCCAGCGCTGAAGGGGCTAACTATGGCTACACCTTC
J: TRBJ2-1; size: NA; V: TRBV7-9; D: NA; CDR3: CASSLTGGHEQFF; DNA: TGTGCCAGCAGTCTCACGGGTGGGCATGAGCAGTTCTTC
J: TRBJ1-1; size: NA; V: TRBV20-1; D: NA; CDR3: CSARDRVGVNTEAFF; DNA: TGCAGTGCTAGAGACAGGGTAGGGGTGAACACTGAAGCTTTCTTT
J: TRBJ2-1; size: NA; V: TRBV14; D: NA; CDR3: CASSPLERAYNEQFF; DNA: TGTGCCAGCAGCCCCCTAGAAAGGGCCTACAATGAGCAGTTCTTC
J: TRBJ1-2; size: NA; V: TRBV4-1; D: TRBD1; CDR3: CASSPGQGAPGYGYTF; DNA: TGCGCCAGCAGCCCGGGGCAGGGGGCTCCCGGCTATGGCTACACCTTC
J: TRBJ2-7; size: NA; V: TRBV9; D: TRBD1; CDR3: CASTRLGQGFHEQYF; DNA: TGTGCCAGCACCCGTCTCGGACAGGGGTTCCACGAGCAGTACTTC
J: TRBJ1-5; size: NA; V: TRBV6-6; D: TRBD1; CDR3: CASSNQGGGRRPQHF; DNA: TGTGCCAGCAGCAATCAGGGGGGGGGGCGGAGGCCCCAGCATTTT
J: TRBJ2-7; size: NA; V: TRBV20-1; D: NA; CDR3: CSAKSESSYEQYF; DNA: TGCAGTGCCAAGTCTGAATCGTCCTACGAGCAGTACTTC
J: TRBJ2-5; size: few; V: TRBV6-6; D: TRBD2; CDR3: CASSYQRGGSQYF; DNA: TGTGCCAGCAGTTACCAGCGGGGGGGGTCCCAGTACTTC
J: TRBJ2-7; size: NA; V: TRBV3-1; D: NA; CDR3: CASSQRPYEQYF; DNA: TGTGCCAGCAGCCAACGTCCCTACGAGCAGTACTTC
J: TRBJ2-5; size: NA; V: TRBV7-8; D: NA; CDR3: CASSLKGGGPQETQYF; DNA: TGTGCCAGCAGCTTAAAAGGCGGGGGCCCCCAAGAGACCCAGTACTTC
J: TRBJ2-2; size: NA; V: TRBV4-1; D: TRBD1; CDR3: CASSQGGQGLYTGELFF; DNA: TGCGCCAGCAGCCAGGGTGGACAGGGGTTGTACACCGGGGAGCTGTTTTTT
J: TRBJ2-5; size: NA; V: TRBV9; D: NA; CDR3: CASSVGVHQETQYF; DNA: TGTGCCAGCAGCGTAGGCGTCCACCAAGAGACCCAGTACTTC
J: TRBJ2-5; size: many; V: TRBV21-1; D: NA; CDR3: CASRALGGNQYF; DNA: TGTGCCAGCAGAGCCCTAGGCGGCAACCAGTACTTC
J: TRBJ2-7; size: NA; V: TRBV20-1; D: NA; CDR3: CSARGVSQNSYEQYF; DNA: TGCAGTGCTAGGGGGGTCTCTCAGAACTCCTACGAGCAGTACTTC
J: TRBJ1-2; size: once; V: TRBV7-9; D: NA; CDR3: CASSSTTHGYTF; DNA: TGTGCCAGCAGTTCCACGACCCATGGCTACACCTTC
J: TRBJ1-2; size: NA; V: TRBV2; D: NA; CDR3: CASSEIRGRRGYTF; DNA: TGTGCCAGCAGTGAGATCCGGGGGAGAAGGGGCTACACCTTC
J: TRBJ1-1; size: NA; V: TRBV29-1; D: NA; CDR3: CSVDKTGSHTEAFF; DNA: TGCAGCGTTGACAAGACAGGATCTCACACTGAAGCTTTCTTT
J: TRBJ2-5; size: NA; V: TRBV5-4; D: TRBD2; CDR3: CASSLPSGGGRETQYF; DNA: TGTGCCAGCAGCTTGCCCAGCGGGGGAGGAAGGGAGACCCAGTACTTC
J: TRBJ2-1; size: NA; V: TRBV5-1; D: NA; CDR3: CASSQDQGGEQFF; DNA: TGCGCCAGCAGCCAGGACCAAGGGGGTGAGCAGTTCTTC
J: TRBJ2-3; size: NA; V: TRBV20-1; D: NA; CDR3: CSASWSGTDTQYF; DNA: TGCAGTGCCAGCTGGTCAGGCACAGATACGCAGTATTTT
J: TRBJ2-2; size: NA; V: TRBV6-6; D: NA; CDR3: CAARGQVQNTGELFF; DNA: TGTGCCGCCAGGGGCCAGGTACAAAACACCGGGGAGCTGTTTTTT
J: TRBJ1-6; size: NA; V: TRBV3-1; D: NA; CDR3: CASSPDSGNSPLHF; DNA: TGTGCCAGCAGCCCCGACAGTGGGAATTCACCCCTCCACTTT
J: TRBJ2-2; size: NA; V: TRBV29-1; D: TRBD2; CDR3: CSAGRGGNTGELFF; DNA: TGCAGCGCCGGGCGGGGGGGCAACACCGGGGAGCTGTTTTTT
J: TRBJ1-2; size: few; V: TRBV5-6; D: NA; CDR3: CASKSNAGSGGYTF; DNA: TGTGCCAGCAAATCAAACGCCGGATCAGGAGGCTACACCTTC
J: TRBJ2-2; size: NA; V: TRBV6-5; D: NA; CDR3: CASSPVLRGELFF; DNA: TGTGCCAGCAGTCCCGTCTTGCGCGGGGAGCTGTTTTTT
J: TRBJ2-5; size: NA; V: TRBV9; D: NA; CDR3: CASSVTAEIQETQYF; DNA: TGTGCCAGCAGCGTAACAGCTGAGATACAAGAGACCCAGTACTTC
J: TRBJ2-1; size: few; V: TRBV5-1; D: TRBD2; CDR3: CASRIFGTRFNEQFF; DNA: TGCGCCAGCAGGATCTTCGGGACTAGATTCAATGAGCAGTTCTTC
J: TRBJ2-5; size: NA; V: TRBV12-3/TRBV12-4; D: NA; CDR3: CASSFVPSSEQYF; DNA: TGTGCCAGCAGTTTTGTCCCCAGCAGTGAGCAGTACTTC
J: TRBJ2-7; size: NA; V: TRBV20-1; D: NA; CDR3: CSATGPGYEQYF; DNA: TGCAGTGCCACTGGGCCAGGGTACGAGCAGTACTTC
J: TRBJ2-3; size: NA; V: TRBV12-3/TRBV12-4; D: NA; CDR3: CASSLAPNTDTQYF; DNA: TGTGCCAGCAGTTTGGCGCCAAACACAGATACGCAGTATTTT
J: TRBJ1-1; size: few; V: TRBV28; D: NA; CDR3: CASTLRGTEAFF; DNA: TGTGCCAGCACCTTAAGGGGGACTGAAGCTTTCTTT
J: TRBJ2-7; size: NA; V: TRBV7-2; D: NA; CDR3: CASSLSGSSSYEQYF; DNA: TGTGCCAGCAGCTTATCAGGGTCCTCTTCCTACGAGCAGTACTTC
J: TRBJ2-6; size: few; V: TRBV5-4; D: TRBD1; CDR3: CASNPTGTGVSGANVLTF; DNA: TGTGCCAGCAACCCAACCGGGACAGGAGTCTCTGGGGCCAACGTCCTGACTTTC
J: TRBJ2-5; size: NA; V: TRBV20-1; D: TRBD2; CDR3: CSAKSVAGGQETQYF; DNA: TGCAGTGCTAAATCGGTAGCGGGGGGACAAGAGACCCAGTACTTC
J: TRBJ2-5; size: NA; V: TRBV18; D: NA; CDR3: CASSRTQDYGGNEQYF; DNA: TGTGCCAGCTCAAGGACACAGGATTATGGCGGCAATGAGCAGTACTTC
J: TRBJ2-5; size: NA; V: TRBV3-1; D: NA; CDR3: CASSHIETQYF; DNA: TGTGCCAGCAGCCACATCGAGACCCAGTACTTC
J: TRBJ2-7; size: NA; V: TRBV25-1; D: NA; CDR3: CASSDPFSYEQYF; DNA: TGTGCCAGCAGTGATCCCTTCTCCTACGAGCAGTACTTC
J: TRBJ2-1; size: NA; V: TRBV9; D: NA; CDR3: CASSPKGGNNRVNEQFF; DNA: TGTGCCAGCAGCCCCAAAGGAGGTAACAACCGGGTAAATGAGCAGTTCTTC
J: TRBJ2-1; size: NA; V: TRBV11-2; D: NA; CDR3: CASSLSPFPYNEQFF; DNA: TGTGCCAGCAGCTTAAGTCCTTTCCCCTACAATGAGCAGTTCTTC
J: TRBJ2-7; size: few; V: TRBV28; D: TRBD2; CDR3: CASSIRTSSYEQYF; DNA: TGTGCCAGCAGTATCAGGACTAGCTCCTACGAGCAGTACTTC
J: TRBJ2-6; size: NA; V: TRBV7-2; D: NA; CDR3: CASSSSTGAVSGANVLTF; DNA: TGTGCCAGCAGCTCCTCGACTGGGGCAGTCTCTGGGGCCAACGTCCTGACTTTC
J: TRBJ1-2; size: NA; V: TRBV4-1; D: NA; CDR3: CASSQAGGLYGYTF; DNA: TGCGCCAGCAGCCAAGCTGGGGGCCTCTATGGCTACACCTTC
J: TRBJ1-4; size: NA; V: TRBV7-6; D: NA; CDR3: CASSRLGGSNEELFF; DNA: TGTGCCAGCAGCCGGCTCGGGGGTAGTAATGAAGAACTGTTTTTT
J: TRBJ1-6; size: NA; V: TRBV6-6; D: TRBD1; CDR3: CASSHLGTGMNSPLHF; DNA: TGTGCCAGCAGTCACCTGGGGACAGGGATGAATTCACCCCTCCACTTT
J: TRBJ2-2; size: NA; V: TRBV2; D: NA; CDR3: CASNLRGTGELFF; DNA: TGTGCCAGCAACCTCAGGGGCACCGGGGAGCTGTTTTTT